The source of this T cell receptor beta chain is a study of T cells in Graves' hyperthyroidism and ophthalmopathy. The CDR3 is made up of 16 amino acids. The ends lost 7 bases at V and 5 bases at J; junction bases unmatched: 12. Germline lookup yields CDR1 LNHDA and CDR2 SQIVND (reference sequence). Amplification yielded TCR beta CDR3 regions, with RNA transcripts as the source. In the first-round RT-PCR of the TCR CDR3, the HTBI primer set was used. TCRdb recomputed calls from the multiplex PCR reads with MiXCR, one row per CDR3 protein. The data hold approximately 420,000 distinct CDR3 sequences, with roughly an eighth observed a single time.

The rearrangement links TRBV19 to TRBJ2-2; 8 bases map to TRBD1. The clonotype was recovered from a woman aged 18-29 years with Graves' hyperthyroidism. The sequenced sample consisted of blood. CDR3 sequence (DNA): TGTGCCAGTAAAATACCGAAGACAGGGGAAACCGGGGAGCTGTTTTTT. The encoded protein is CASKIPKTGETGELFF.